The 28 T cell receptor beta chains reported below all come from one sample, sequenced in a study of beta chain features in type 1 diabetes. Study-wide results and caveats: Shortening of TCRB CDR3s, moderate but significant, appeared in all four CD4+ subsets of Type 1 diabetes patients.

These receptors' targets are unknown. As every portion of the isolated RNA was reverse transcribed, the sequencing read expressed TCRB transcripts. The table came from immunoSEQ multiplex PCR; TCRdb's copy has only in-frame clones and leaves some out. The sample contains fewer than 200,000 clones, around a tenth of which appear only once. Sequencing was carried out using central memory CD4+ T cells from blood. The receptor source for this set is a man aged 25-40 years with type 1 diabetes.

The V call is TRBV5-1, the J call TRBJ2-4, with TRBD2 matching 7 bases. The CDR3 spans 17 residues. Germline V lookup: CDR1 SGHRS, CDR2 YFSETQ. The junction had 9 bases not matched to a gene; V was cut back by 0 bases and J by 3 bases. The CDR3 sequence: CASSLVSAGFLKNIQYF. CDR3 bases: TGCGCCAGCAGCTTGGTTTCAGCGGGATTCCTCAAAAACATTCAGTACTTC.

This clone was found a few times. This chain connects TRBV20-1 to TRBJ2-7; D may be TRBD1 (5 bases). The CDR3 runs to 11 residues. CDR1 and CDR2 from the germline V gene are DFQATT and SNEGSKA (reference sequence). CDR3 nucleotide sequence: TGCACAGGATCCGCAGGGTACGAGCAGTACTTC. Amino acids: CTGSAGYEQYF.

The chain carries TRBV9 and TRBJ2-7; TRBD2 agrees at 8 bases. Trimming at V came to 1 base and at J to 4 bases, leaving 4 bases not matched to a gene. The CDR3 extends over 14 amino acids. Germline V gives CDR1 SGDLS, CDR2 YYNGEE. The chain's CDR3 is CASSVSGSRYEQYF. As DNA, the CDR3 is TGTGCCAGCAGCGTAAGCGGGAGTAGATACGAGCAGTACTTC. The complete variable domain, with remaining parts taken from reference TRBV9 and TRBJ2-7, reads DSGVTQTPKHLITATGQRVTLRCSPRSGDLSVYWYQQSLDQGLQFLIQYYNGEERAKGNILERFSAQQFPDLHSELNLSSLELGDSALYFCASSVSGSRYEQYFGPGTRLTVT.

This rearrangement joins TRBV7-2 to TRBJ1-2; TRBD1 is a possible D gene (6 bases). The length of the CDR3 is 11 residues. V was shortened by 6 bases and J by 5 bases, with 7 bases between the two germline ends. Germline CDR1 reads SGHTA; CDR2 reads FQGNSA. The CDR3 DNA is TGTGCCAGCAGAGGACAGTATGGCTACACCTTC. Protein: CASRGQYGYTF.

This clone has a handful of counts. V usage is TRBV21-1 and J usage is TRBJ2-1; the table gives TRBD1 as D, unverified against the DNA. TRBV21-1 is deemed a pseudogene. CDR3 size: 14 residues. Here the CDR3 DNA reads TGTGCCAGCAGCGTAAGACAGGGCTACAATGAGCAGTTCTTC. As protein: CASSVRQGYNEQFF.

V usage is TRBV7-8 and J usage is TRBJ2-2; 7 bases fit TRBD1. The CDR3 is 17 amino acids. Per the germline V gene, CDR1 is SGHVS and CDR2 is FQNEAQ. Trimming at V came to 3 bases and at J to 2 bases, leaving 9 bases not matched to a gene. CDR3 sequence: CASSFQPTGKNTGELFF. CDR3 nucleotide sequence: TGTGCCAGCAGCTTTCAACCGACAGGGAAAAACACCGGGGAGCTGTTTTTT.

The chain couples TRBV4-3 to TRBJ2-7, with 7 bases fitting TRBD1. This CDR3 contains 15 residues. Germline CDR1 and CDR2: LGHNA and YSLEER. J lost 3 bases, V lost 1 base, and 6 bases had no gene match. The CDR3: CASSQGTGDGYEQYF. The CDR3 DNA reads TGCGCCAGCAGCCAAGGGACAGGTGATGGCTACGAGCAGTACTTC.

The V gene is TRBV11-3, the J gene TRBJ2-5, with 7 nucleotides matching TRBD2. Germline assignment: CDR1 SGHNT and CDR2 YENEEA. With 5 bases clipped from V and 2 bases from J, the junction kept 2 bases outside the gene matches. The CDR3 spans 13 residues. The CDR3 spells CASSPGGQETQYF. CDR3 nucleotides: TGTGCCAGCAGCCCGGGGGGTCAAGAGACCCAGTACTTC.

The chain combines TRBV27 with TRBJ2-6, with 7 bases matching TRBD2. Germline trimming cut 5 bases from V and 1 base from J; bases unmatched to any gene: 2. The CDR3 runs 15 residues. CDR1 and CDR2 from the germline V gene are MNHEY and SMNVEV (reference sequence). The CDR3 sequence is CASSTGGSGANVLTF. DNA for the CDR3: TGTGCCAGCAGTACGGGGGGATCTGGGGCCAACGTCCTGACTTTC.

V gene TRBV7-2 combines with J gene TRBJ2-1; weak D call: TRBD2 (5 bases). The germline CDR1 and CDR2 sequences are SGHTA and FQGNSA. V lost 5 bases and J 5 bases, leaving 10 bases between the germline ends. The CDR3 length is 13 residues. The CDR3 reads CASSRWTDNEQFF. CDR3 sequence (DNA): TGTGCCAGCAGCAGGTGGACTGACAATGAGCAGTTCTTC.

This clone showed up just a few times. This rearrangement joins TRBV11-2 to TRBJ2-1; D gene ambiguous. The V and J ends lost 2 bases and 2 bases respectively, with 16 bases between them. Germline lookup yields CDR1 SGHAT and CDR2 FQNNGV. The CDR3 contains 17 residues. The CDR3 here is CASSLSVGDPPYNEQFF. Here the CDR3 DNA reads TGTGCCAGCAGCTTAAGTGTAGGAGACCCCCCCTACAATGAGCAGTTCTTC.

The rearrangement links TRBV30 to TRBJ2-7, with unresolved D. The CDR3 loop spans 11 amino acids. Germline V gives CDR1 GTSNPN, CDR2 SVGIG (reference sequence). The V end was cut by 3 bases, the J end by 3 bases, with 6 bases between. The CDR3 region is CAWSPGYEQYF. DNA for the CDR3: TGTGCCTGGAGCCCAGGCTACGAGCAGTACTTC.

The chain joins TRBV7-3 to TRBJ2-3; maybe TRBD1 (6 bases). The CDR3 runs to 15 residues. CDR1 SGHTA and CDR2 FQGTGA come from the germline V gene. The V and J ends lost 4 bases and 6 bases respectively, with 17 bases between them. The CDR3 is CASSSGQRNPDTQYF. CDR3 coding DNA: TGTGCCAGCAGCTCAGGACAGAGAAATCCTGATACGCAGTATTTT.

The rearrangement joins TRBV18 to TRBJ2-7; D is perhaps TRBD1 (5 bases). Per germline, CDR1 KGHSH and CDR2 LQKENI. V lost 2 bases and J 0 bases, leaving 8 bases between the germline ends. The CDR3 covers 14 residues. The CDR3 region has the DNA TGTGCCAGCTCACCAACAGGAGCCTCCTACGAGCAGTACTTC. Encoded protein: CASSPTGASYEQYF.

The chain combines TRBV19 with TRBJ2-1; TRBD2 is a possible D gene (7 bases). Per the germline V gene, CDR1 is LNHDA and CDR2 is SQIVND (reference sequence). V gave up 5 bases and J gave up 6 bases, with 20 bases separating them. This CDR3 has 16 amino acids. CDR3 in DNA: TGTGCCAGTAGTCCCCTCCGGGGGGCGCGGGGCAATGAGCAGTTCTTC. Translating it yields CASSPLRGARGNEQFF.

In its sample, this clone was seen a few times. The chain is built from TRBV4-2 and TRBJ2-1, with TRBD2 matching 8 bases. The junction had 2 bases not matched to a gene; V was cut back by 1 base and J by 3 bases. CDR1 is LGHNA and CDR2 is YNFKEQ in the germline V gene. The CDR3 loop spans 15 amino acids. CDR3 amino acids: CASSQGREDYNEQFF. The CDR3, as DNA: TGTGCCAGCAGCCAAGGGCGGGAGGACTACAATGAGCAGTTCTTC.

In its sample, this clone was seen a few times. The V and J genes are TRBV4-3 and TRBJ2-7; 11 bases match TRBD2. This CDR3 comprises 15 residues. V lost 2 bases, J lost 3 bases, and 3 bases stayed unmatched. Per the germline V gene, CDR1 is LGHNA and CDR2 is YSLEER. The CDR3 region has the DNA TGCGCCAGCAGCCAACTAGCGGGAGGTGTCTACGAGCAGTACTTC. This translates into CASSQLAGGVYEQYF.

A few counts support this clone. The chain recombines TRBV28 with TRBJ1-2; 8 bases agree with TRBD1. CDR1 is MDHEN and CDR2 is SYDVKM in the germline V gene. The CDR3 is made up of 13 amino acids. The V gene end was trimmed by 3 bases and the J gene end by 7 bases; junction bases not matched to a gene: 4. The chain's CDR3 is CASSLDRASGYTF. The CDR3 coding sequence is TGTGCCAGCAGTTTGGACAGGGCGTCTGGCTACACCTTC.

The chain links TRBV18 to TRBJ2-2; D ambiguous. This CDR3 is built from 15 residues. Germline CDR1 is KGHSH and CDR2 is LQKENI. V was pared by 6 bases and J by 1 base, with 12 bases between. CDR3 DNA: TGTGCCAGCTCCTCATCGTCAGGGAACACCGGGGAGCTGTTTTTT. It translates to CASSSSSGNTGELFF.

The chain couples TRBV7-7 to TRBJ2-1; 7 bases align to TRBD2. Per germline, CDR1 SSHAT and CDR2 FNYEAQ (reference sequence). With V trimmed by 1 base and J by 9 bases, 3 bases remained unmatched. The CDR3 spans 13 residues. This CDR3 is CASSLGLAREQFF. CDR3 DNA sequence: TGTGCCAGCAGCTTAGGACTAGCACGTGAGCAGTTCTTC.

This chain connects TRBV18 to TRBJ1-5; D is undetermined. Germline assignment: CDR1 KGHSH and CDR2 LQKENI. Trimming shortened V by 3 bases and J by 3 bases, and 12 bases separated the two germline ends. The CDR3 has 15 amino acids. The DNA for the CDR3 is TGTGCCAGCTCACCTAGGAGGACGTCCAATCAGCCCCAGCATTTT. Translation: CASSPRRTSNQPQHF.

This rearrangement joins TRBV15 to TRBJ2-4, with 7 positions matching TRBD2. This CDR3 is built from 14 residues. With 1 base clipped from V and 6 bases from J, the junction kept 3 bases outside the gene matches. Germline loops: CDR1 LNHNV, CDR2 YYDKDF (reference sequence). The CDR3 loop is CATSRAASGNIQYF. The CDR3 nucleotides read TGTGCCACCAGCAGAGCCGCTAGCGGAAACATTCAGTACTTC.

This clone was detected only a few times. The chain joins TRBV6-6 to TRBJ2-1, with 8 positions matching TRBD2. The ends lost 6 bases at V and 5 bases at J; junction bases unmatched: 9. The CDR3 sequence is 15 residues long. Germline V gene lookup returns CDR1 MNHNY and CDR2 SVGAGI (reference sequence). CDR3 bases: TGTGCCAGCAGCCAGACCGGGGGGGGACACAATGAGCAGTTCTTC. As protein: CASSQTGGGHNEQFF.

V is TRBV28 and J is TRBJ2-7; TRBD2 aligns across 10 bases. V gave up 3 bases and J gave up 0 bases; unmatched junction bases: 2. Germline V gene data show CDR1 as MDHEN and CDR2 as SYDVKM. This CDR3 comprises 15 residues. CDR3 amino acids: CASSFSGRLSYEQYF. DNA for the CDR3: TGTGCCAGCAGTTTTAGCGGGAGGCTCTCCTACGAGCAGTACTTC.

This clone was recorded a few times. The chain carries TRBV5-1 and TRBJ2-5; TRBD2 is a possible D gene (6 bases). In germline, CDR1 is SGHRS, CDR2 YFSETQ. V gave up 4 bases and J gave up 2 bases, with 15 bases separating them. The CDR3 loop spans 15 amino acids. DNA of the CDR3: TGCGCCAGCAGCCCGGGACTTGTACGTCAAGAGACCCAGTACTTC. Amino acids: CASSPGLVRQETQYF.

The chain has TRBV6-1 and TRBJ1-1, with 7 bases that match TRBD1. In germline, CDR1 is MNHNS, CDR2 SASEGT. This CDR3 is 13 amino acids long. V lost 7 bases and J lost 2; bases outside the gene matches: 4. CDR3 in DNA: TGTGCCAGCATGGGACAGATCAACACTGAAGCTTTCTTT. It encodes CASMGQINTEAFF.

This clone has only a few counts. The J gene is TRBJ2-7, the V gene TRBV2; D is unclear. CDR1 and CDR2 (germline): SNHLY, FYNNEI. V lost 5 bases to trimming and J lost 3 bases, with 14 bases between them. This CDR3 comprises 14 residues. The CDR3 coding sequence is TGTGCCAGCAGTAGTCTTGGCTCCCTCTACGAGCAGTACTTC. Translating gives CASSSLGSLYEQYF.

A note on this clone: Other nucleotide sequences from this sample produce the same CDR3. This chain connects TRBV14 to TRBJ2-3; D gene uncertain. Between the trimmed V and J ends, which lost 1 base and 4 bases, there was a span of 9 bases. The CDR3 sequence is 14 residues long. From germline, CDR1 is SGHDN and CDR2 FVKESK. CDR3 nucleotides: TGTGCCAGCAGCCAAGGAGGTGGTCCAGATACGCAGTATTTT. Translating it yields CASSQGGGPDTQYF.